The rows below give T cell receptor beta chains drawn from one sample of a study of cytomegalovirus exposure and HLA in healthy donors. The method was immunoSEQ multiplex PCR; TCRdb's version includes in-frame clones alone and lacks a portion of them. The sample comprises roughly 100,000 clones, 75% of which are singletons, and 1% to 1.5% rests with the top ten. The sample consisted of PBMCs. The receptors were sampled from a man aged 35-49 years in good health and CMV-seronegative. Both conserved end residues are trimmed from each CDR3. A D gene is named only where the DNA matches it firmly.

V gene	D gene	J gene	CDR3 protein
TRBV6-5	NA	TRBJ2-7	ASSLQGPVYEQY
TRBV14	TRBD2	TRBJ2-1	ASRLTSGRRNEQF
TRBV28	NA	TRBJ1-1	ASSPVRGTEAF
TRBV6-5	NA	TRBJ1-3	ASSYGGVGNTIY
TRBV7-9	NA	TRBJ2-3	ASSLASVVSTDTQY
TRBV19	NA	TRBJ1-5	ASSIPPNQPQH
TRBV7-9	TRBD1	TRBJ1-1	ASSTRQGGTEAF
TRBV29-1	TRBD1	TRBJ2-3	SAGGGGTDTQY
TRBV10-3	TRBD1	TRBJ2-6	AISLGTGGANVLT
TRBV6-1	TRBD1	TRBJ1-2	ASSQTGNYGYT
TRBV5-4	TRBD2	TRBJ2-1	ASSAPKREGQGQF
TRBV10-1	TRBD1	TRBJ1-4	ASRTQGRDRFLESEKLF
TRBV7-9	TRBD1	TRBJ2-3	ASIDRGDTDTQY
TRBV7-3	TRBD1	TRBJ1-1	ASSLNKGADTEAF
TRBV27	NA	TRBJ2-1	ASCLGGQYNEQF
TRBV21-1	NA	TRBJ2-7	ASSKDCGGETYEQY
TRBV11-2	TRBD2	TRBJ2-1	ASSPGGSGYNEQF
TRBV27	NA	TRBJ2-5	ASSFRARQGQETQY
TRBV29-1	NA	TRBJ2-5	SVERPYQETQY
TRBV7-2	NA	TRBJ2-7	ASRETGHHPTYEQY
TRBV5-6	NA	TRBJ2-3	ASSFFWTENTDTQY
TRBV20-1	TRBD1	TRBJ1-2	SATTGAGYT
TRBV19	TRBD1	TRBJ1-5	ASSHLRPGPDRTGYQPQH
TRBV4-3	NA	TRBJ1-1	ASSQEGEVDTEAF
TRBV2	NA	TRBJ2-7	AILGTRYEQY
TRBV19	NA	TRBJ1-6	ASSIGADNSPLH
TRBV10-3	TRBD1	TRBJ2-5	AIGTGTGYGETQY
TRBV7-2	TRBD2	TRBJ2-5	ASSLGGTSGGAVTQY
TRBV11-2	TRBD1	TRBJ1-1	ASSLSGTGFTEAF
TRBV7-8	NA	TRBJ1-4	ASSLGAEKLF
TRBV5-8	NA	TRBJ2-7	ASSPLDSFYEQY
TRBV7-8	TRBD1	TRBJ2-1	ASIWDRASGEQF
TRBV20-1	NA	TRBJ2-7	SSYFSYEQY